A selection of T cell receptor beta chains follows, all from one sample in a study of blood T cell repertoires in COVID-19. Sequencing was performed with immunoSEQ multiplex PCR; in TCRdb, only in-frame clones are kept and a portion is missing. The sample consists of about 82,000 clones, under 80% of them appearing once. The material sequenced was peripheral blood. The receptors originated from a man aged 55 to 70 with COVID-19, enrolled during active disease. CDR3s include the opening cysteine and the closing phenylalanine or tryptophan. The order of the fields is clone size, V gene, D gene, J gene, CDR3 protein, CDR3 DNA. A D gene is named only where the DNA matches it firmly. Rows give clone size only sometimes, using once, few, many, or a class for an expanded clone.

.	TRBV11-3	TRBD1	TRBJ2-3	CASSHGQGIEDTQYF	TGTGCCAGCAGCCACGGACAGGGAATCGAAGATACGCAGTATTTT
.	TRBV5-6	TRBD2	TRBJ2-2	CASSLWGGANTGELFF	TGTGCCAGCAGCTTGTGGGGGGGTGCGAACACCGGGGAGCTGTTTTTT
.	TRBV14	.	TRBJ2-7	CASSRGDGYEQYF	TGTGCCAGCAGCCGGGGCGACGGATACGAGCAGTACTTC
.	TRBV25-1	.	TRBJ1-2	CASSQSGDNYGYTF	TGTGCCAGCAGCCAATCCGGGGATAACTATGGCTACACCTTC
.	TRBV15	.	TRBJ2-2	CATSRDYGGNTGELFF	TGTGCCACCAGCAGAGATTATGGAGGGAACACCGGGGAGCTGTTTTTT
.	TRBV2	TRBD1	TRBJ2-2	CARTGGKNTGELFF	TGTGCCAGGACAGGGGGCAAGAACACCGGGGAGCTGTTTTTT
.	TRBV5-1	.	TRBJ2-7	CASSLTGAYEQYF	TGCGCCAGCAGCTTAACAGGAGCCTACGAGCAGTACTTC
few	TRBV2	TRBD1	TRBJ1-3	CASETGGGNTIYF	TGTGCCAGCGAAACAGGGGGAGGAAACACCATATATTTT
few	TRBV12-3/TRBV12-4	TRBD1	TRBJ1-5	CASRQGHNQPQHF	TGTGCCAGCCGACAGGGGCACAATCAGCCCCAGCATTTT
.	TRBV19	TRBD2	TRBJ2-2	CASNSGVTGELFF	TGTGCCAGTAATAGCGGGGTAACCGGGGAGCTGTTTTTT
.	TRBV6-5	.	TRBJ2-5	CASSYTNPAAGETQYF	TGTGCCAGCAGCTACACAAACCCCGCCGCGGGAGAGACCCAGTACTTC
.	TRBV27	TRBD1	TRBJ1-6	CASSLSPGGRSPLHF	TGTGCCAGCAGTTTATCTCCAGGGGGGCGTTCACCCCTCCACTTT
.	TRBV2	TRBD1	TRBJ1-5	CASSPDRGNQPQHF	TGTGCCAGCAGCCCGGACAGGGGTAATCAGCCCCAGCATTTT
.	TRBV7-2	.	TRBJ1-2	CASSLIAGDYGYTF	TGTGCCAGCAGCTTAATTGCAGGGGACTATGGCTACACCTTC
once	TRBV11-1	TRBD2	TRBJ2-2	CASSPRGGVPTGELFF	TGTGCCAGCAGCCCCCGGGGGGGAGTACCCACCGGGGAGCTGTTTTTT
.	TRBV5-1	.	TRBJ2-2	CASSSRGLTGANTGELFF	TGCGCCAGCAGCTCCAGAGGATTGACAGGAGCGAACACCGGGGAGCTGTTTTTT
.	TRBV7-2	TRBD2	TRBJ2-1	CASSPSGKENEQFF	TGTGCCAGCAGCCCCAGCGGGAAGGAGAATGAGCAGTTCTTC
.	TRBV11-2	.	TRBJ1-1	CASSLDFRVEAFF	TGTGCCAGCAGCTTAGATTTCAGGGTTGAAGCTTTCTTT
.	TRBV2	.	TRBJ1-1	CASSGRDTNTEAFF	TGTGCCAGCAGTGGAAGGGACACGAACACTGAAGCTTTCTTT
once	TRBV7-6	.	TRBJ2-1	CASSPGAGGSYNEQFF	TGTGCCAGCAGCCCAGGCGCGGGCGGCTCCTACAATGAGCAGTTCTTC
once	TRBV5-6	.	TRBJ1-4	CASSLRGTTNEKLFF	TGTGCCAGCAGCTTGAGGGGGACAACTAATGAAAAACTGTTTTTT
.	TRBV5-6	.	TRBJ2-5	CASSLAGVGKTQYF	TGTGCCAGCAGCTTGGCCGGGGTGGGCAAGACCCAGTACTTC
.	TRBV6-5	.	TRBJ1-3	CATGGQTGNTIYF	TGTGCCACCGGTGGACAGACTGGAAACACCATATATTTT
.	TRBV14	TRBD2	TRBJ2-3	CASSRSKWGGATQYF	TGTGCCAGCAGCCGATCAAAGTGGGGAGGGGCCACGCAGTATTTT
.	TRBV11-3	TRBD2	TRBJ2-2	CASSQISGSLNTGELFF	TGTGCCAGCAGCCAGATTAGCGGGAGTTTGAACACCGGGGAGCTGTTTTTT
.	TRBV2	TRBD1	TRBJ1-1	CASSLQGDGGTEAFF	TGTGCCAGCAGCCTTCAGGGGGATGGTGGGACTGAAGCTTTCTTT
.	TRBV5-1	.	TRBJ2-3	CASIRVPGVDTQYF	TGCGCCAGCATTCGGGTCCCCGGTGTGGATACGCAGTATTTT
.	TRBV5-8	.	TRBJ2-7	CASSFRAGFSYEQYF	TGTGCCAGCAGCTTTCGGGCGGGGTTCTCCTACGAGCAGTACTTC